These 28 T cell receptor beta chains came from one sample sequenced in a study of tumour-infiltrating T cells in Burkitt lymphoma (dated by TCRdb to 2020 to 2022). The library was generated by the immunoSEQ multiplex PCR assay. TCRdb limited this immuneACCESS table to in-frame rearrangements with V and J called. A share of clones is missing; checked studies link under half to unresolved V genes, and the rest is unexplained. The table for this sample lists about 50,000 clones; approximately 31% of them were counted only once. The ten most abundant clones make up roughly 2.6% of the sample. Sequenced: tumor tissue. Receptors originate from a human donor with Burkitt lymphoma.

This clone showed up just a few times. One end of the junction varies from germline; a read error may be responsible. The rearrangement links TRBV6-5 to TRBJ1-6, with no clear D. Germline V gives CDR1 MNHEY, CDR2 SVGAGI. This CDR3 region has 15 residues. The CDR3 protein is CASSFWPDKWSPLYF. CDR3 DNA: TGTGCCAGCAGTTTTTGGCCAGATAAATGGTCACCCCTCTACTTT.

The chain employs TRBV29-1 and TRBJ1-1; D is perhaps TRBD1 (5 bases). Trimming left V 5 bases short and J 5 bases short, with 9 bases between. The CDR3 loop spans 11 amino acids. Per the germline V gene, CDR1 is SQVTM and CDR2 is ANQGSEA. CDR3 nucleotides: TGCAGCGTTCGGGGGGGGACTGAAGCTTTCTTT. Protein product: CSVRGGTEAFF. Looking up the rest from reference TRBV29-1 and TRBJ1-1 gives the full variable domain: SAVISQKPSRDICQRGTSLTIQCQVDSQVTMMFWYRQQPGQSLTLIATANQGSEATYESGFVIDKFPISRPNLTFSTLTVSNMSPEDSSIYLCSVRGGTEAFFGQGTRLTVV.

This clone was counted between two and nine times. DNA for the CDR3: TGTGCCAGCAGCTTACCCCGTACGCAGGGCCCGAACACCGGGGAGCTGTTTTTT. This sequence encodes CASSLPRTQGPNTGELFF. The genes are TRBV7-9 and TRBJ2-2; a weak D match, TRBD1 (5 bases). Germline V gene data show CDR1 as SEHNR and CDR2 as FQNEAQ (reference sequence). V lost 2 bases to trimming and J lost 0 bases, with 16 bases between them. This CDR3 is 18 amino acids long. The full variable domain, completed using reference TRBV7-9 and TRBJ2-2, is DTGVSQNPRHKITKRGQNVTFRCDPISEHNRLYWYRQTLGQGPEFLTYFQNEAQLEKSRLLSDRFSAERPKGSFSTLEIQRTEQGDSAMYLCASSLPRTQGPNTGELFFGEGSRLTVL.

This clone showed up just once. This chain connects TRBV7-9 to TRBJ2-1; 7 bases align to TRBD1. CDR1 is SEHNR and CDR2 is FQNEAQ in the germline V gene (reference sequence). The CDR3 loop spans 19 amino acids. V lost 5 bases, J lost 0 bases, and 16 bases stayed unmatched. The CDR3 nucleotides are TGTGCCAGCAGCCATGGCGACAGGGTGATGGCAATCTCCTACAATGAGCAGTTCTTC. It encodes CASSHGDRVMAISYNEQFF.

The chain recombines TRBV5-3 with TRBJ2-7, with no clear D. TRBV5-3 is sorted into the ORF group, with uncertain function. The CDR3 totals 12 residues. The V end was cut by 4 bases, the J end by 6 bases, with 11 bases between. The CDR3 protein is CARSHDPGEQYF. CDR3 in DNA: TGTGCCAGAAGCCACGATCCCGGCGAGCAGTACTTC.

CDR3 sequence reads: CASSDRAGSVGQPQHF. CDR3 nucleotides: TGCGCCAGCAGTGATCGGGCAGGTTCGGTGGGTCAGCCCCAGCATTTT. The chain is built from TRBV10-2 and TRBJ1-5; unclear D gene. Germline CDR1 and CDR2: WSHSY and SAAADI. Deletions cut 3 bases from V and 6 bases from J, with 18 bases between. The CDR3 runs to 16 residues.

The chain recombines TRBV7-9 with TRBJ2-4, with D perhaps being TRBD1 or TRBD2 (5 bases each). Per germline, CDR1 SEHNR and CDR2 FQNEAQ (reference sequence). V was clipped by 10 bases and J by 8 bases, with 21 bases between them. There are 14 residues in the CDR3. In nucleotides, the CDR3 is TGTGCCACCTACCCCGGGACCGGGGCGGACATTCAGTACTTC. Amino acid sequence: CATYPGTGADIQYF.

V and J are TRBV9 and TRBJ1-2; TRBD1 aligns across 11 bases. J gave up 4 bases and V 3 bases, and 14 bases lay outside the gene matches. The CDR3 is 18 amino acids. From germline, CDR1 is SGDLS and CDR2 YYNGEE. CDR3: CASSGRSDRGLPIYGYTF. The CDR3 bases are TGTGCCAGCAGCGGCAGATCGGACAGGGGGCTCCCTATCTATGGCTACACCTTC.

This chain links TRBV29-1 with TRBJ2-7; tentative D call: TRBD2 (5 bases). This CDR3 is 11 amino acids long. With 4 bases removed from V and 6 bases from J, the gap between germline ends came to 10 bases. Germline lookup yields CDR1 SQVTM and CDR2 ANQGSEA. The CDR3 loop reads CSVVLAREQYF. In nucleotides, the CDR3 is TGCAGCGTTGTCCTAGCACGCGAGCAGTACTTC.

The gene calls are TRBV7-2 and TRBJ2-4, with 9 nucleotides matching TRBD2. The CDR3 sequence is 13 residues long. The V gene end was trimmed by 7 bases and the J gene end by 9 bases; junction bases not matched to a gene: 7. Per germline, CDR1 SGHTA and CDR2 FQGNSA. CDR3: CASMPGGGGIQYF. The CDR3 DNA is TGTGCCAGCATGCCTGGCGGGGGGGGCATTCAGTACTTC.

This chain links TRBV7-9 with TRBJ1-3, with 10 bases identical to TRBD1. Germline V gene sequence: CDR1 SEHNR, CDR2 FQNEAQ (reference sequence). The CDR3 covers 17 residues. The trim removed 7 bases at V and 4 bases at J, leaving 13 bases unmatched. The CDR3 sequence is CASTPRGQGPFGNTIYF. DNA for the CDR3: TGTGCCAGCACCCCAAGGGGACAGGGGCCTTTCGGAAACACCATATATTTT.

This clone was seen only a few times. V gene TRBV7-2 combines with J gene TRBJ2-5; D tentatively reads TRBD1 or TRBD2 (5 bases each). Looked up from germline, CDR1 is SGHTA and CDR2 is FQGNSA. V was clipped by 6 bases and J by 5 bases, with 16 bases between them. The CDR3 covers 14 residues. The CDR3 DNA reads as TGTGCCAGCAGTCAAATAACGAGGGGCGAGACCCAGTACTTC. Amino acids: CASSQITRGETQYF.

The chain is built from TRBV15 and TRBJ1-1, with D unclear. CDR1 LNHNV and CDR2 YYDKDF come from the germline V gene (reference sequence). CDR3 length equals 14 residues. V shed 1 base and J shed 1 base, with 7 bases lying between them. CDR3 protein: CATSRGGENTEAFF. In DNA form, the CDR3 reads TGTGCCACCAGCAGAGGCGGGGAGAACACTGAAGCTTTCTTT.

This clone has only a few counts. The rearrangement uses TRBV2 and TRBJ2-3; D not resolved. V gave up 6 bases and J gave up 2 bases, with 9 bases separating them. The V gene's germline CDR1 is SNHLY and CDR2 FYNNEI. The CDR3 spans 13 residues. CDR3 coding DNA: TGTGCCAGCAGAAAGGAGATCACAGATACGCAGTATTTT. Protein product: CASRKEITDTQYF. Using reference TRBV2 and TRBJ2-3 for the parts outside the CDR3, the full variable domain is EPEVTQTPSHQVTQMGQEVILRCVPISNHLYFYWYRQILGQKVEFLVSFYNNEISEKSEIFDDQFSVERPDGSNFTLKIRSTKLEDSAMYFCASRKEITDTQYFGPGTRLTVL.

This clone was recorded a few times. The CDR3 reads CASSRSDQETQYF. The CDR3 coding sequence is TGTGCCAGCAGTCGCTCGGACCAAGAGACCCAGTACTTC. This chain links TRBV5-6 with TRBJ2-5, with unresolved D. The CDR3 is 13 residues long. The V gene's germline CDR1 is SGHDT and CDR2 YYEEEE. V lost 5 bases and J 0 bases, leaving 8 bases between the germline ends.

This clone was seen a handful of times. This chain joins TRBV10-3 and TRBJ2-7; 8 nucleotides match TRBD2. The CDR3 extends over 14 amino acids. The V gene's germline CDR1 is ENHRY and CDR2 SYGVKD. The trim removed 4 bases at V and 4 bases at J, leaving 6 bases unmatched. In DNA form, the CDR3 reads TGTGCCATCAGTGCGGAGCGGGGGCTATACGAGCAGTACTTC. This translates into CAISAERGLYEQYF.

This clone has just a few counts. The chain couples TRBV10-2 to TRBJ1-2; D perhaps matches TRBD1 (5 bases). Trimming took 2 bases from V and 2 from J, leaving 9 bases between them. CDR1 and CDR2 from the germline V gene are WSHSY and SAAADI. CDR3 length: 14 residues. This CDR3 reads CASSERGRNYGYTF. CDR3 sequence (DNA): TGCGCCAGCAGTGAGCGGGGGAGGAACTATGGCTACACCTTC.

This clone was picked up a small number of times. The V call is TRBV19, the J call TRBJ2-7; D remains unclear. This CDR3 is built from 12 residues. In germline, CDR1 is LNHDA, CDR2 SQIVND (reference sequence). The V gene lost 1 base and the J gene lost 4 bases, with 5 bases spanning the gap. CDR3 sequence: CASSIGKYEQYF. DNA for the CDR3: TGTGCCAGTAGTATAGGAAAATACGAGCAGTACTTC.

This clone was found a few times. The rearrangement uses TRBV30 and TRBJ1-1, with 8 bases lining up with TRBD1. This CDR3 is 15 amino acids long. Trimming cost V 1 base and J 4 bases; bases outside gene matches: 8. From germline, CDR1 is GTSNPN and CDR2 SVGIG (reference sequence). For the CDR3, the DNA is TGTGCCTGGAGTGACCATCGGCAGGGGGCCACTGAAGCTTTCTTT. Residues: CAWSDHRQGATEAFF.

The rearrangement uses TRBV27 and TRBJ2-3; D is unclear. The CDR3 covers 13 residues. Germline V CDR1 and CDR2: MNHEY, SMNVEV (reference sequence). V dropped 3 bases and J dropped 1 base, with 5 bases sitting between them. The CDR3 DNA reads TGTGCCAGCAGTTTTGGGGGCACAGATACGCAGTATTTT. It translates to CASSFGGTDTQYF.

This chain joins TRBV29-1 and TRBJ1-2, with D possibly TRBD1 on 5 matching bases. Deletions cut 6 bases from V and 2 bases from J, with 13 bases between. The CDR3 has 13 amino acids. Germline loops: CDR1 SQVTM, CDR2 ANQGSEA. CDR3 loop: CSVRRGRNYGYTF. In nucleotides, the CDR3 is TGCAGCGTACGAAGGGGCAGGAACTATGGCTACACCTTC.

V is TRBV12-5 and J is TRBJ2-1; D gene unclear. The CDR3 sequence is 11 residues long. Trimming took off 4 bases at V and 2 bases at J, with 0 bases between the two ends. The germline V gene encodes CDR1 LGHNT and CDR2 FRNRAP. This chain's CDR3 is CASGSYNEQFF. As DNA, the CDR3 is TGTGCTAGTGGTTCCTACAATGAGCAGTTCTTC.

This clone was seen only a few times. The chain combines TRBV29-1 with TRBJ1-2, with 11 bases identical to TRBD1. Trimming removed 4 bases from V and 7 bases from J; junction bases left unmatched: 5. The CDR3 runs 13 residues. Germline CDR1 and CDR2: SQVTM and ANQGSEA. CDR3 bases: TGCAGCGTTGTGGGACAGGGGGGTTGTGGCTACACCTTC. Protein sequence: CSVVGQGGCGYTF.

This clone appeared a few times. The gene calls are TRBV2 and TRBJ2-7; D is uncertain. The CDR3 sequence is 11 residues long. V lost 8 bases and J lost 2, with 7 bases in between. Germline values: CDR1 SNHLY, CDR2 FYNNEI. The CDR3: CASATAYEQYF. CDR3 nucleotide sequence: TGTGCCAGCGCTACAGCCTACGAGCAGTACTTC.

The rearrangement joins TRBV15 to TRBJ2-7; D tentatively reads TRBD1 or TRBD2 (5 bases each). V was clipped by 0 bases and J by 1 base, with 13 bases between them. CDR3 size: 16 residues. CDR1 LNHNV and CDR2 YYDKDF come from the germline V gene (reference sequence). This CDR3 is CATSREGLGGSYEQYF. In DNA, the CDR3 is TGTGCCACCAGCAGAGAGGGGCTTGGGGGTTCCTACGAGCAGTACTTC.

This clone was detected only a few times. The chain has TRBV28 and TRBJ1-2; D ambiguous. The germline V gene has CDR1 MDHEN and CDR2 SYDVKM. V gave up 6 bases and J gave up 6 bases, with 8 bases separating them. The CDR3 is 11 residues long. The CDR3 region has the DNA TGTGCCAGCAGAGCCGGAAATGGCTACACCTTC. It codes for CASRAGNGYTF.

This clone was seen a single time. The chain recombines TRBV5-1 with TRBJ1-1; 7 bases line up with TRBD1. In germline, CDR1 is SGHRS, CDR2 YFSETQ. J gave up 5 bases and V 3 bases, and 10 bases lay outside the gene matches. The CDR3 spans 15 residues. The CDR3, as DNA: TGCGCCAGCAGCTACCTCAGGGGGAGTTTGACTGAAGCTTTCTTT. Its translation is CASSYLRGSLTEAFF.

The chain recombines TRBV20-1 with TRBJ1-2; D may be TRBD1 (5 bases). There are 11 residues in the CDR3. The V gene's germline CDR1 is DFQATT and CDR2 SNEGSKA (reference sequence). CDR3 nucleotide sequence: TGCAGCGCCGGGGGAGAAGCTGGCTACACCTTC. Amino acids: CSAGGEAGYTF.